The next 9 T cell receptor beta chains were all read from a single sample in a study of spatial heterogeneity in lung cancer. Using its own MiXCR run on the 5' RACE reads, TCRdb lists one record per CDR3 protein. The data show roughly 25,000 distinct CDR3 sequences, about 7% seen once. The time point was: sample taken at primary tumor resection. The material was PBMCs, obtained at surgery. The receptors shown here come from a male donor with early-stage non-small cell lung cancer.

The chain uses TRBV11-2 and TRBJ2-6; D may correspond to TRBD1 or TRBD2 (5 bases each). The CDR3 spans 15 residues. Germline V gene lookup returns CDR1 SGHAT and CDR2 FQNNGV. V was trimmed by 0 bases and J by 4 bases, leaving 7 bases between them. CDR3 nucleotides: TGTGCCAGCAGCTTAGATGGGACCGGGGCCAACGTCCTGACTTTC. It yields the protein CASSLDGTGANVLTF. The full variable domain, its missing parts supplied by reference TRBV11-2 and TRBJ2-6, is EAGVAQSPRYKIIEKRQSVAFWCNPISGHATLYWYQQILGQGPKLLIQFQNNGVVDDSQLPKDRFSAERLKGVDSTLKIQPAKLEDSAVYLCASSLDGTGANVLTFGAGSRLTVL.

The sample holds a few counts of this clonotype. The CDR3 is CASSPAQETQYF. The CDR3 bases are TGTGCCAGCAGCCCCGCTCAAGAGACCCAGTACTTC. The rearrangement uses TRBV6-2 or TRBV6-3 and TRBJ2-5; D gene unclear. In germline, CDR1 is MNHEY, CDR2 SVGEGT. Trimming left V 6 bases short and J 2 bases short, with 7 bases between. The CDR3 consists of 12 residues.

The V and J genes are TRBV5-6 and TRBJ2-1; D ambiguous. Germline V gives CDR1 SGHDT, CDR2 YYEEEE. The CDR3 is 13 residues long. V was trimmed by 4 bases and J by 7 bases, leaving 12 bases between them. CDR3 protein: CASSPDWGNEQFF. DNA for the CDR3: TGTGCCAGCAGCCCTGATTGGGGAAATGAGCAGTTCTTC.

In its sample, this clonotype was seen a few times. V usage is TRBV29-1 and J usage is TRBJ2-3; D possibly uses TRBD1 or TRBD2 (5 bases each). The CDR3 sequence is 15 residues long. Germline CDR1 SQVTM, CDR2 ANQGSEA. Trimming took 7 bases from V and 5 from J, leaving 22 bases between them. The CDR3: CSAGPWAGSEDTQYF. The CDR3 nucleotides are TGCAGCGCGGGACCTTGGGCAGGGAGTGAAGATACGCAGTATTTT.

This clonotype was seen only a few times. Here the CDR3 DNA reads TGTGCCTGCGGGGACAGGGGGGCGAACACCGGGGAGCTGTTTTTT. Amino acid sequence: CACGDRGANTGELFF. The chain joins TRBV30 to TRBJ2-2; 11 positions match TRBD1. CDR1 is GTSNPN and CDR2 is SVGIG in the germline V gene (reference sequence). The trim removed 6 bases at V and 0 bases at J, leaving 3 bases unmatched. The CDR3 is 15 residues long.

The J gene is TRBJ2-1, the V gene TRBV5-1; 9 bases are shared with TRBD1. Germline trimming cut 4 bases from V and 9 bases from J; bases unmatched to any gene: 5. Germline V gene sequence: CDR1 SGHRS, CDR2 YFSETQ. CDR3 length equals 13 residues. The CDR3 sequence: CASSAGQGIEQFF. In nucleotides, the CDR3 is TGCGCCAGCAGCGCGGGACAGGGCATTGAGCAGTTCTTC.

The sample holds many counts of this clonotype. CDR3 amino acids: CASRTLRGTEAFF. CDR3 nucleotide sequence: TGTGCCAGCAGGACCCTTCGGGGAACTGAAGCTTTCTTT. This chain joins TRBV12-3 or TRBV12-4 and TRBJ1-1, with D unclear. This CDR3 comprises 13 residues. With 6 bases removed from V and 5 bases from J, the gap between germline ends came to 13 bases.

This clonotype came up many times. J is TRBJ1-2 and V is TRBV29-1; 9 bases match TRBD1. CDR3 length: 16 residues. CDR1 and CDR2 (germline): SQVTM, ANQGSEA. V lost 7 bases and J lost 8; bases outside the gene matches: 20. The CDR3 sequence is CSAIPYTGTGSWGYTF. CDR3 DNA sequence: TGCAGCGCCATACCGTACACCGGGACAGGGTCGTGGGGCTACACCTTC.

This clonotype was observed at least ten times. The rearrangement uses TRBV4-2 and TRBJ2-7, with 10 nucleotides matching TRBD1. The CDR3 length is 14 residues. Germline V gene sequence: CDR1 LGHNA, CDR2 YNFKEQ. Trimming cost V 4 bases and J 3 bases; bases outside gene matches: 3. CDR3 amino acids: CASSRDRGYYEQYV. The CDR3 DNA reads TGTGCCAGCAGCCGGGACAGGGGATACTACGAGCAGTACGTC.